The rows below give T cell receptor beta chains drawn from one sample of a study of blood T cell repertoires in COVID-19. Only in-frame clones appear in the TCRdb table, and some are missing; sequencing was by immunoSEQ multiplex PCR. The sample has 150,000 or so clones, around 89% seen once; the top ten hold about 4.4%. The sample taken for sequencing was peripheral blood. The receptors stem from a man in his 60s with COVID-19, enrolled during active disease. Each CDR3 is given with its conserved first and last residue. Each record gives: V gene, clone size, D gene, J gene, CDR3 protein, CDR3 DNA. D genes are given only for firm matches. The size field is filled for only some rows; it gives once, few, many or a size class.

V gene: TRBV6-5; clone size: once; D gene: TRBD1; J gene: TRBJ1-2; CDR3 protein: CASSYSTTGVYGYTF; CDR3 DNA: TGTGCCAGCAGTTACTCCACGACAGGGGTGTATGGCTACACCTTC
V gene: TRBV18; clone size: NA; D gene: TRBD1; J gene: TRBJ1-2; CDR3 protein: CASSLTQGNYGYTF; CDR3 DNA: TGTGCCAGCTCACTGACACAGGGGAACTATGGCTACACCTTC
V gene: TRBV13; clone size: NA; D gene: TRBD2; J gene: TRBJ2-2; CDR3 protein: CASSLGVGTRGNTGELFF; CDR3 DNA: TGTGCCAGCAGCTTAGGCGTAGGGACTAGAGGGAACACCGGGGAGCTGTTTTTT
V gene: TRBV27; clone size: NA; D gene: NA; J gene: TRBJ1-5; CDR3 protein: CASSLSSGPNQPQHF; CDR3 DNA: TGTGCCAGCAGTTTATCGTCGGGTCCCAATCAGCCCCAGCATTTT
V gene: TRBV14; clone size: few; D gene: TRBD2; J gene: TRBJ2-4; CDR3 protein: CASSPVTTGTSEKKAKNIQYF; CDR3 DNA: TGTGCCAGCAGCCCCGTTACCACCGGGACTAGCGAAAAAAAAGCCAAAAACATTCAGTACTTC
V gene: TRBV11-2; clone size: NA; D gene: TRBD2; J gene: TRBJ2-1; CDR3 protein: CASSFRTSGQFSYNEQFF; CDR3 DNA: TGTGCCAGCAGCTTTCGGACTAGCGGGCAATTCTCCTACAATGAGCAGTTCTTC
V gene: TRBV7-9; clone size: NA; D gene: NA; J gene: TRBJ1-2; CDR3 protein: CASSLGTGGDVDGYTF; CDR3 DNA: TGTGCCAGCAGCTTGGGGACGGGCGGGGACGTTGATGGCTACACCTTC
V gene: TRBV4-1; clone size: NA; D gene: NA; J gene: TRBJ1-2; CDR3 protein: CASSFDRASHYGYTF; CDR3 DNA: TGCGCCAGCAGCTTCGACAGAGCCTCACACTATGGCTACACCTTC
V gene: TRBV28; clone size: NA; D gene: TRBD1; J gene: TRBJ1-6; CDR3 protein: CASSTTGGFSPLHF; CDR3 DNA: TGTGCCAGCAGCACGACAGGGGGCTTTTCACCCCTCCACTTT
V gene: TRBV27; clone size: NA; D gene: NA; J gene: TRBJ1-1; CDR3 protein: CASSLGGAGNTEAFF; CDR3 DNA: TGTGCCAGCAGTTTAGGGGGGGCTGGGAACACTGAAGCTTTCTTT
V gene: TRBV11-2; clone size: NA; D gene: NA; J gene: TRBJ1-2; CDR3 protein: CASSLDPGRRYGYTF; CDR3 DNA: TGTGCCAGCAGCTTAGATCCCGGTAGGAGATATGGCTACACCTTC
V gene: TRBV19; clone size: NA; D gene: NA; J gene: TRBJ2-7; CDR3 protein: CASSRTGTLEQYF; CDR3 DNA: TGTGCCAGTAGTAGAACCGGGACACTAGAGCAGTACTTC
V gene: TRBV9; clone size: NA; D gene: NA; J gene: TRBJ1-3; CDR3 protein: CASSVAAGASGNTIYF; CDR3 DNA: TGTGCCAGCAGCGTAGCGGCAGGGGCCTCTGGAAACACCATATATTTT
V gene: TRBV9; clone size: NA; D gene: TRBD2; J gene: TRBJ2-1; CDR3 protein: CASSLLAGYYNEQFF; CDR3 DNA: TGTGCCAGCAGCCTACTAGCGGGGTACTACAATGAGCAGTTCTTC
V gene: TRBV7-3; clone size: NA; D gene: NA; J gene: TRBJ2-3; CDR3 protein: CASSPPSGDTQYF; CDR3 DNA: TGTGCCAGCAGCCCCCCCTCGGGAGATACGCAGTATTTT
V gene: TRBV2; clone size: NA; D gene: NA; J gene: TRBJ1-1; CDR3 protein: CASSEGEVNTEAFF; CDR3 DNA: TGTGCCAGCAGTGAAGGCGAAGTGAACACTGAAGCTTTCTTT
V gene: TRBV6-5; clone size: NA; D gene: NA; J gene: TRBJ1-5; CDR3 protein: CASSNGGMGNQPQHF; CDR3 DNA: TGTGCCAGCAGTAACGGAGGGATGGGCAATCAGCCCCAGCATTTT
V gene: TRBV11-1; clone size: NA; D gene: NA; J gene: TRBJ2-7; CDR3 protein: CASSLVLQGLDEQYF; CDR3 DNA: TGTGCCAGCAGCTTAGTATTGCAGGGATTGGACGAGCAGTACTTC
V gene: TRBV10-3; clone size: NA; D gene: TRBD1; J gene: TRBJ1-1; CDR3 protein: CAISDPGQSNTEAFF; CDR3 DNA: TGTGCCATCAGTGATCCGGGACAGTCGAACACTGAAGCTTTCTTT
V gene: TRBV18; clone size: once; D gene: NA; J gene: TRBJ2-7; CDR3 protein: CASSYREGEQYF; CDR3 DNA: TGTGCCAGCTCATACAGGGAAGGCGAGCAGTACTTC
V gene: TRBV9; clone size: NA; D gene: NA; J gene: TRBJ1-2; CDR3 protein: CASSVGGGDYGYTF; CDR3 DNA: TGTGCCAGCAGCGTAGGAGGAGGGGACTATGGCTACACCTTC
V gene: TRBV5-1; clone size: NA; D gene: NA; J gene: TRBJ1-4; CDR3 protein: CASSLGGGEKLFF; CDR3 DNA: TGCGCCAGCAGCTTGGGAGGAGGTGAAAAACTGTTTTTT
V gene: TRBV6-2/TRBV6-3; clone size: once; D gene: NA; J gene: TRBJ1-2; CDR3 protein: CASTPGQHYGYTF; CDR3 DNA: TGTGCCAGCACCCCCGGACAGCACTATGGCTACACCTTC
V gene: TRBV10-2; clone size: once; D gene: NA; J gene: TRBJ1-1; CDR3 protein: CASRRTALNTEAFF; CDR3 DNA: TGCGCCAGCAGGAGGACAGCCCTGAACACTGAAGCTTTCTTT
V gene: TRBV7-9; clone size: NA; D gene: NA; J gene: TRBJ1-6; CDR3 protein: CASSTYLNSPLHF; CDR3 DNA: TGTGCCAGCAGTACCTACCTTAATTCACCCCTCCACTTT
V gene: TRBV6-5; clone size: NA; D gene: TRBD2; J gene: TRBJ2-1; CDR3 protein: CASSSRLAGGQSEQFF; CDR3 DNA: TGTGCCAGCAGTTCCCGACTAGCGGGGGGGCAGAGTGAGCAGTTCTTC
V gene: TRBV28; clone size: NA; D gene: TRBD1; J gene: TRBJ1-1; CDR3 protein: CASSFRVYRGSGTEAFF; CDR3 DNA: TGTGCCAGCAGTTTTAGGGTATACAGGGGAAGTGGCACTGAAGCTTTCTTT
V gene: TRBV3-1/TRBV3-2; clone size: NA; D gene: NA; J gene: TRBJ1-1; CDR3 protein: CASSPSSDTEAFF; CDR3 DNA: TGTGCCAGCAGCCCCTCCTCAGACACTGAAGCTTTCTTT
V gene: TRBV6-5; clone size: NA; D gene: NA; J gene: TRBJ2-7; CDR3 protein: CASSYSGGEQYF; CDR3 DNA: TGTGCCAGCAGTTACTCTGGCGGCGAGCAGTACTTC
V gene: TRBV9; clone size: NA; D gene: TRBD1; J gene: TRBJ2-1; CDR3 protein: CASSDDRGIGNEQFF; CDR3 DNA: TGTGCCAGCAGCGACGACAGGGGGATTGGGAATGAGCAGTTCTTC
V gene: TRBV11-1; clone size: NA; D gene: TRBD1; J gene: TRBJ1-6; CDR3 protein: CASSLAGQGDNSPLHF; CDR3 DNA: TGTGCCAGCAGCTTAGCCGGACAGGGGGATAATTCACCCCTCCACTTT
V gene: TRBV19; clone size: NA; D gene: NA; J gene: TRBJ2-7; CDR3 protein: CASSIEGREPYEQYF; CDR3 DNA: TGTGCCAGTAGTATAGAAGGCAGGGAACCCTACGAGCAGTACTTC